This TCR beta chain was found in a study of radiation and T cells in renal cell carcinoma. The data were produced by immunoSEQ multiplex PCR, yet TCRdb's version contains in-frame clones alone and is incomplete. The sample carries roughly 170,000 clones, roughly nine tenths recorded once. Time point given: blood 4 weeks post-SBRT, at nephrectomy. Treatment given: 15 Gy SBRT to primary tumor, nephrectomy 4 weeks later. CDR1 SSHAT and CDR2 FNYEAQ come from the germline V gene (reference sequence). The CDR3 has 13 amino acids. On this clone: Germline and junction disagree at one end, which may indicate a read error.

The chain combines TRBV7-7 with TRBJ2-2; 7 bases agree with TRBD1. This clonotype was obtained from a woman in her forties or fifties with renal cell carcinoma. The source material was blood, sampled from a patient whose treatment included radiotherapy and nephrectomy. The CDR3 nucleotides are TGTGCTAGCAGCGGATCAGGGGGCGGGGAGCTGTTTTTT. Its protein product is CASSGSGGGELFF.